This T cell receptor beta chain originates from a study of T cells in Graves' hyperthyroidism and ophthalmopathy (dated by TCRdb to the late 2010s). Some background on the complete study: Peripheral blood samples were taken at the time of initial diagnosis, prior to any treatment. Whether ophthalmopathy could be predicted prospectively was tested in an independent validation cohort made up of 18 hyperthyroidism patients plus 17 patients who later progressed to ophthalmopathy. In addition, the study compared T-cell repertoires in thyroid tissue and in blood from roughly six Graves' hyperthyroidism patients. After sampling, hyperthyroidism patients received methimazole starting at 30 mg daily, and ophthalmopathy patients received high-dose intravenous methylprednisolone. To identify distinguishing TCR V-J signatures, a discovery cohort of around 100 patients was used, comprising 43 with Graves' ophthalmopathy and 57 with stable Graves' hyperthyroidism. For training and testing, the 95 to 100 patients in the discovery cohort were randomly divided in a 7:3 ratio. According to the paper, TCR Vbeta CDR3 sequencing was carried out on over 130 peripheral blood samples, which came from 40 to 45 ophthalmopathy, 75 to 80 hyperthyroidism and approximately 17 progressor patients.

About this clonotype itself: Its antigen is still unknown. Per-base qualities were not stored, and no clone one base away is much larger.

The TCR beta CDR3 regions were amplified from RNA transcripts. The first round of RT-PCR for the TCR CDR3 was performed with the HTBI primer set and the Qiagen OneStep RT-PCR kit. A second multiplex PCR round built the libraries, followed by size selection and purification. Sequencing of the libraries was done on an Illumina HiSeq2000 using paired-end 100 bp reads. The original methods were these. SOAPnuke was used to process the raw data, with reads discarded if the reads contained adapters or uncalled bases, had a mean Phred below 15, or lacked an exact constant-primer or identifier match. High-quality paired reads were merged with COPE v1.2.5, and unique nucleotide sequences were defined as clonotypes. Clonotypes were aligned to IMGT TRBV, TRBD and TRBJ reference segments using MiTCR v1.1. The analysis included only V-J combinations with a frequency above 0.0001, which together covered 98% to 99.2% of the repertoires. A TCS score was defined as the ratio between F50 (clonal expansion) and ExV (chaos), using BLOSUM62-based TCRdist between CDR3 peptides within each V-J. Welch's t-statistics and random forest reduced 500 to 650 V-J features to 13, which were used in a naive Bayes classifier (R e1071). TCRdb reanalyzed the raw reads on its own, using fastp at Q25 for trimming and MiXCR for clone calling, and kept in-frame beta chains. Records with the same CDR3 protein are collapsed into one entry carrying the most frequent genes and DNA. It is TCRdb's table, rather than the study itself, that gives the V and J calls and clone size. For this sample the table gives roughly 750,000 distinct CDR3 sequences, of which roughly 15% were detected only once. The biggest ten clones account for roughly 8% of the sample.

Stable Graves' hyperthyroidism was defined as no progression to ophthalmopathy during 18 months of follow-up. Hyperthyroidism patients were aged 18 to 65 years and newly diagnosed, with disease duration of less than 2 months. The study excluded patients with uncontrolled infections, other autoimmune diseases, pregnancy or lactation. Diagnoses were established on the basis of clinical symptoms, serum thyroxine and TRAb, thyroid ultrasound, and orbital computed tomography. PBMCs were isolated from approximately 10 ml of fresh peripheral blood by Ficoll-Paque density gradient centrifugation. Trizol reagent was used to extract total RNA, and RNA quality was then checked on an Agilent 2100 Bioanalyzer. V is shortened by 5 bases, J by 2 bases, and the region joining them spans 13 bases. Inclusive of the bounding cysteine and phenylalanine, the CDR3 is 14 residues long. Left in the record is the CDR3 DNA by itself, 42 bases read in frame from the first base. Looking up the germline V gene (reference sequence) yields CDR1 SEHNR and CDR2 FQNEAQ.

Broader findings and caveats from the paper: Most expanded thyroid clonotypes (frequency above 0.001) were also detected in blood, a finding suggesting that blood repertoires may reflect thyroid immune responses. Sample size was not statistically predetermined, and blinding of investigators to group allocation was not performed. In validation, the model predicted progression to ophthalmopathy a median of approximately 6.3 months before onset, with about 71% sensitivity and just under 75% specificity. Ophthalmopathy was separated from stable hyperthyroidism by a 13 V-J signature model, with roughly 88% sensitivity and roughly 81% specificity obtained in cross-validation and 80%/75% obtained in testing.

This chain is built from TRBV7-9 and TRBJ2-7; the D region possibly corresponds to TRBD2 (6 bases align). The sequence was collected from a young man with Graves' hyperthyroidism. The sequenced sample was blood. This receptor carries the CDR3 CASSDGLTTYEQYF. In nucleotide form, the sequence is TGTGCCAGCAGCGACGGACTAACAACCTACGAGCAGTACTTC.